What follows are 19 T cell receptor beta chains derived from one specimen sequenced in a study of blood T cell dynamics during melanoma immunotherapy. Sequencing was performed with immunoSEQ multiplex PCR; in TCRdb, only in-frame clones are kept and a portion is missing. Seen here are 20,000 to 30,000 clones, roughly 87% observed once, and the top ten hold 4% to 6%. Time point noted: pre-treatment baseline. The sample consisted of blood, taken from a patient treated with checkpoint blockade. The source is a human donor with melanoma.

The chain recombines TRBV7-2 with TRBJ2-3; TRBD1 or TRBD2 may be the D gene (6 bases each). In germline, CDR1 is SGHTA, CDR2 FQGNSA. V gave up 7 bases and J gave up 3 bases, with 23 bases separating them. The CDR3 is 17 amino acids. DNA for the CDR3: TGTGCCAGCAACTCCGCGTGGGGCGGAGGGGGGACAGATACGCAGTATTTT. Its translation is CASNSAWGGGGTDTQYF.

The chain carries TRBV29-1 and TRBJ2-1; unclear D gene. Trimming pared 0 bases from V and 0 bases from J, leaving 12 bases between. The CDR3 is 16 residues long. Germline lookup yields CDR1 SQVTM and CDR2 ANQGSEA. The CDR3 loop is CSVEEGILSSYNEQFF. The CDR3 nucleotides read TGCAGCGTTGAAGAAGGGATCCTGAGCTCCTACAATGAGCAGTTCTTC.

The chain combines TRBV29-1 with TRBJ2-3; 16 bases fit TRBD2. Germline-derived CDR1 and CDR2 are SQVTM and ANQGSEA. CDR3 length equals 14 residues. V lost 6 bases to trimming and J lost 8 bases; unmatched junction nucleotides: 5. The CDR3 is CSVGLAGGPVTQYF. The CDR3 DNA sequence: TGCAGCGTGGGACTAGCGGGAGGGCCCGTTACGCAGTATTTT.

J is TRBJ1-3 and V is TRBV5-1, with a possible D match to TRBD1 (5 bases). Trimming cost V 3 bases and J 0 bases, with 13 bases left between them. The germline CDR1 and CDR2 sequences are SGHRS and YFSETQ. CDR3 length: 16 residues. The CDR3 bases are TGCGCCAGCAGCTCCACAGGAGAGGGCTCTGGAAACACCATATATTTT. As protein: CASSSTGEGSGNTIYF. The whole variable domain, filled in from reference TRBV5-1 and TRBJ1-3, reads KAGVTQTPRYLIKTRGQQVTLSCSPISGHRSVSWYQQTPGQGLQFLFEYFSETQRNKGNFPGRFSGRQFSNSRSEMNVSTLELGDSALYLCASSSTGEGSGNTIYFGEGSWLTVV.

This chain connects TRBV5-1 to TRBJ1-1; TRBD1 is a possible D gene (5 bases). CDR3 length: 14 amino acids. V gave up 2 bases and J gave up 6 bases, with 14 bases separating them. In germline, CDR1 is SGHRS, CDR2 YFSETQ. DNA for the CDR3: TGCGCCAGCAGCTTAGTCCCAGGGCTGGCTGAAGCTTTCTTT. This codes for CASSLVPGLAEAFF.

DNA for the CDR3: TGTGCCAGCAGTCCACACCCCCTGGGATCGAACACTGAAGCTTTCTTT. Residues: CASSPHPLGSNTEAFF. The genes are TRBV27 and TRBJ1-1; D gene uncertain. The germline CDR1 and CDR2 sequences are MNHEY and SMNVEV (reference sequence). The CDR3 has 16 amino acids. V was cut by 5 bases and J by 1 base, with 17 bases left in between.

This chain joins TRBV5-1 and TRBJ2-7, with 11 nucleotides matching TRBD1. The J segment lost 5 bases and the V segment lost 3 bases, leaving 7 bases of the junction unmatched. The CDR3 runs 15 residues. The germline gives CDR1 SGHRS, CDR2 YFSETQ. CDR3: CASSSGQGVSNEQYF. The CDR3 DNA reads TGCGCCAGCAGCTCGGGACAGGGGGTGAGTAACGAGCAGTACTTC.

Note on this clone: The junction differs from germline at one of its ends, possibly a read error. V gene TRBV28 combines with J gene TRBJ1-2, with 9 positions matching TRBD1. Germline V gives CDR1 MDHEN, CDR2 SYDVKM. This CDR3 spans 13 amino acids. CDR3 amino acids: CASNLQGAYGYTF. The DNA of the CDR3 is TGTGCCAGCAATTTACAGGGGGCCTATGGCTACACCTTC.

The rearrangement joins TRBV6-5 to TRBJ2-7; unclear D gene. In germline, CDR1 is MNHEY, CDR2 SVGAGI. The CDR3 length is 14 residues. Trimming removed 6 bases from V and 4 bases from J, with 16 bases in between. The CDR3: CASSQAGRDYEQYF. CDR3 in DNA: TGTGCCAGCAGCCAGGCAGGCCGTGATTACGAGCAGTACTTC.

This clone was detected once. The gene calls are TRBV5-4 and TRBJ1-2; D remains unclear. There are 15 residues in the CDR3. Germline loops: CDR1 SGHNT, CDR2 YYREEE (reference sequence). V lost 0 bases, J lost 1 base, and 10 bases lay in between. The CDR3, as DNA: TGTGCCAGCAGCTTGGGAGGAGGCAATAACTATGGCTACACCTTC. Encoded protein: CASSLGGGNNYGYTF.

The J gene is TRBJ2-3, the V gene TRBV28; 11 nucleotides match TRBD2. The trim removed 6 bases at V and 5 bases at J, leaving 10 bases unmatched. CDR1 and CDR2 from the germline V gene are MDHEN and SYDVKM. The CDR3 totals 16 residues. The CDR3 here is CASSPVAGGTRDTQYF. The CDR3 nucleotides read TGTGCCAGCAGCCCTGTAGCGGGAGGGACCAGAGATACGCAGTATTTT.

The chain links TRBV5-1 to TRBJ1-1; 7 bases are a match to TRBD1. V was clipped by 0 bases and J by 4 bases; unmatched bases: 9. This CDR3 comprises 16 residues. CDR1 is SGHRS, CDR2 YFSETQ, per germline. CDR3 amino acids: CASSLARTGRGTEAFF. The CDR3 bases are TGCGCCAGCAGCTTGGCCCGGACAGGTAGGGGCACTGAAGCTTTCTTT.

The CDR3 reads CASSLAQGPLLGAGELFF. DNA for the CDR3: TGCGCCAGCAGCTTGGCCCAGGGACCCCTTTTGGGGGCCGGGGAGCTGTTTTTT. The chain employs TRBV5-1 and TRBJ2-2, with D perhaps being TRBD1 or TRBD2 (5 bases each). V dropped 0 bases and J dropped 6 bases, with 21 bases sitting between them. CDR1 SGHRS and CDR2 YFSETQ come from the germline V gene. The CDR3 is made up of 18 amino acids.

V and J are TRBV7-6 and TRBJ2-1, with 7 nucleotides matching TRBD2. The CDR3 covers 19 residues. V shed 5 bases, J shed 7 bases, and the junction held 23 bases outside the gene matches. Germline values: CDR1 SGHVS, CDR2 FNYEAQ. The CDR3 region has the DNA TGTGCCAGCAGCCGCCCTAATCTCACTAGCGCCGAAGGCCAGAATGAGCAGTTCTTC. Amino acids: CASSRPNLTSAEGQNEQFF.

This clone was seen a single time. This chain links TRBV28 with TRBJ1-4; D is unresolved. The ends were cut back, 7 bases at V and 1 base at J, with 13 bases in the middle. Per germline, CDR1 MDHEN and CDR2 SYDVKM. The CDR3 is 15 residues long. CDR3 DNA sequence: TGTGCCAGCACCCTCTGGGGAGGAACTAATGAAAAACTGTTTTTT. Its protein is CASTLWGGTNEKLFF.

The chain has TRBV6-5 and TRBJ1-6; 7 bases are shared with TRBD1. The CDR3 consists of 14 residues. Per germline, CDR1 MNHEY and CDR2 SVGAGI. V was clipped by 4 bases and J by 12 bases; unmatched bases: 9. In nucleotides, the CDR3 is TGTGCCAGCAGTTCCATTGACAGGGTTTTACCCCTCCACTTT. It codes for CASSSIDRVLPLHF.

V is TRBV2 and J is TRBJ2-2; a possible D gene is TRBD2 (5 bases). Germline V CDR1 and CDR2: SNHLY, FYNNEI. V was cut by 8 bases and J by 3 bases, with 13 bases left in between. The CDR3 has 14 amino acids. The DNA for the CDR3 is TGTGCCAGCTCACACCCCGGGGACACCGGGGAGCTGTTTTTT. Residues: CASSHPGDTGELFF. Based on the CDR3 plus reference TRBV2 and TRBJ2-2, the full variable domain is EPEVTQTPSHQVTQMGQEVILRCVPISNHLYFYWYRQILGQKVEFLVSFYNNEISEKSEIFDDQFSVERPDGSNFTLKIRSTKLEDSAMYFCASSHPGDTGELFFGEGSRLTVL.

V gene TRBV10-3 combines with J gene TRBJ2-3; 14 nucleotides align to TRBD2. The V and J ends lost 10 bases and 6 bases, in that order; junction bases with no gene match: 6. CDR1 is ENHRY, CDR2 SYGVKD, per germline. CDR3 length equals 14 residues. The DNA for the CDR3 is TGTGCCAGCGGGACTAGCGGGAGATCGGATACGCAGTATTTT. Amino acid sequence: CASGTSGRSDTQYF.

The V gene is TRBV11-3, the J gene TRBJ2-5; D ambiguous. CDR1 is SGHNT, CDR2 YENEEA, per germline. V lost 1 base, J lost 11 bases, and 14 bases lay in between. The CDR3 has 13 amino acids. In DNA form, the CDR3 reads TGTGCCAGCAGCTTAGGCAGTGCGACTGAGCAGTACTTC. Its translation: CASSLGSATEQYF. The whole variable domain, filled in from reference TRBV11-3 and TRBJ2-5, reads EAGVVQSPRYKIIEKKQPVAFWCNPISGHNTLYWYLQNLGQGPELLIRYENEEAVDDSQLPKDRFSAERLKGVDSTLKIQPAELGDSAVYLCASSLGSATEQYFGPGTRLLVL.